A selection of T cell receptor beta chains follows, all from one sample in a study of blood T cell repertoires in COVID-19. Profiling relied on immunoSEQ multiplex PCR, and the TCRdb table lists in-frame clones only, not all of them. The sample lists over 150,000 clones, around 90% seen once, with less than 0.6% in the top ten. Sequencing was carried out using peripheral blood. The receptors here all came from a man in his forties or fifties with acute or convalescent COVID-19. CDR3s include the opening cysteine and the closing phenylalanine or tryptophan. Fields, in order: V gene, clone size, D gene, J gene, CDR3 DNA, CDR3 protein. A D gene is named only where the DNA matches it firmly. Not all rows give a size; the values are once, few, many and, for expanded clones, a class.

TRBV2	once	NA	TRBJ1-5	TGTGCCAGCAGCCAGCAGGGTCCCAATCAGCCCCAGCATTTT	CASSQQGPNQPQHF
TRBV24-1	NA	NA	TRBJ1-5	TGTGCCACCAGTGATGCAGGCTCCAATCAGCCCCAGCATTTT	CATSDAGSNQPQHF
TRBV12-3/TRBV12-4	NA	NA	TRBJ2-1	TGTGCCAGCAGTTTAGTCTCCAATGAGCAGTTCTTC	CASSLVSNEQFF
TRBV29-1	NA	NA	TRBJ2-6	TGCAGCGTTCTCGAACAACTAATACAAAGTCGGGCCAACGTCCTGACTTTC	CSVLEQLIQSRANVLTF
TRBV29-1	NA	TRBD1	TRBJ1-1	TGCAGCGGGGCCTCAGGGGGCGGAAGGGCAGCTTTCTTT	CSGASGGGRAAFF
TRBV7-8	NA	NA	TRBJ2-1	TGTGCCAGCAGCAATTATGGTGGACAGAACTACAATGAGCAGTTCTTC	CASSNYGGQNYNEQFF
TRBV28	NA	TRBD2	TRBJ2-7	TGTGCCAGTCAGCTAGCGGCGGTTTACGAGCAGTACTTC	CASQLAAVYEQYF
TRBV10-3	NA	NA	TRBJ2-3	TGTGCCATCAGTGGGCCAGGGTCCACAGATACGCAGTATTTT	CAISGPGSTDTQYF
TRBV4-1	NA	NA	TRBJ1-6	TGCGCCAGCAGCCAAGGTAGCAGGGGTGGATCACCCCTCCACTTT	CASSQGSRGGSPLHF
TRBV28	NA	TRBD1	TRBJ1-4	TGTGCCAGCAGTCCAGAAGGGGGCGCGAAAGAAAAACTGTTTTTT	CASSPEGGAKEKLFF
TRBV6-4	NA	TRBD1	TRBJ2-3	TGTGCCAGCAGCCTCGGACAGGGGCAGGGAGATACGCAGTATTTT	CASSLGQGQGDTQYF
TRBV30	NA	TRBD1	TRBJ1-6	TGTGCCTGGAGTGTATTAACAGGGGGTAATTCACCCCTCCACTTT	CAWSVLTGGNSPLHF
TRBV28	NA	TRBD1	TRBJ2-3	TGTGCCACTCACAGGGGGACGGAGTGGGGCTCGCAGTATTTT	CATHRGTEWGSQYF
TRBV18	NA	TRBD1	TRBJ2-5	TGTGCCAGCCCGCAGGGGGCACAAGAGACCCAGTACTTC	CASPQGAQETQYF
TRBV5-1	NA	TRBD1	TRBJ1-4	TGCGCCAGCAGCCTCGGGACAGCTAATGAAAAACTGTTTTTT	CASSLGTANEKLFF
TRBV19	NA	TRBD1	TRBJ1-5	TGTGCCAGTAGTATAGGATACAGGGGGCGAAGCAATCAGCCCCAGCATTTT	CASSIGYRGRSNQPQHF
TRBV7-6	NA	TRBD2	TRBJ2-1	TGTGCCAGCAGCTTTAGCGGGGCGCTGTACGGTGAGCAGTTCTTC	CASSFSGALYGEQFF
TRBV19	NA	NA	TRBJ1-1	TGTGCCAGTAGTATGGGCAGGGGAATGAACACTGAAGCTTTCTTT	CASSMGRGMNTEAFF
TRBV10-3	NA	TRBD1	TRBJ1-4	TGTGCCATCAGTGATACAGGGGGCAAGGCTAATGAAAAACTGTTTTTT	CAISDTGGKANEKLFF
TRBV10-3	NA	NA	TRBJ1-5	TGTGCCACACAGGAGAGCAATCAGCCCCAGCATTTT	CATQESNQPQHF
TRBV9	NA	TRBD2	TRBJ2-7	TGTGCCAGCAGCGAAGGACTAGCCGGAAACTACGAGCAGTACTTC	CASSEGLAGNYEQYF
TRBV19	NA	TRBD2	TRBJ2-1	TGTGCCAGTAGCCACCCGCGGGGGGGGAACAATGAGCAGTTCTTC	CASSHPRGGNNEQFF
TRBV6-5	NA	NA	TRBJ1-5	TGTGCCAGCAGTCGCGACATCCGCAATCAGCCCCAGCATTTT	CASSRDIRNQPQHF
TRBV19	NA	NA	TRBJ2-1	TGTGCCAGTAGTATCTCGGGCGGAGGCAATGAGCAGTTCTTC	CASSISGGGNEQFF
TRBV28	NA	NA	TRBJ2-2	TGTGCCAGCAACCTAGGGGTCGGGGAGCTGTTTTTT	CASNLGVGELFF
TRBV5-4	NA	TRBD1	TRBJ2-5	TGTGCCAGCAGCAACCGGGACAGAGGATTTGAGACCCAGTACTTC	CASSNRDRGFETQYF
TRBV2	NA	TRBD1	TRBJ1-1	TGTGCCAGCAGTGAGACAGGGGTGAACACTGAAGCTTTCTTT	CASSETGVNTEAFF
TRBV7-9	NA	NA	TRBJ1-5	TGTGCCAGCAGTTTCTCAGGTAGCAATCAGCCCCAGCATTTT	CASSFSGSNQPQHF
TRBV30	NA	TRBD1	TRBJ2-3	TGTGCCTGGAGGACAGGGGGCACAGATACGCAGTATTTT	CAWRTGGTDTQYF
TRBV3-1/TRBV3-2	few	NA	TRBJ1-4	TGTGCCAGCAGCCCCCCATTTGCAACTAATGAAAAACTGTTTTTT	CASSPPFATNEKLFF
TRBV27	NA	TRBD1	TRBJ1-5	TGTGCCAGCAGTTCCGGACAGGGAAGCAATCAGCCCCAGCATTTT	CASSSGQGSNQPQHF